The next 9 T cell receptor beta chains were all read from a single sample in a study of blood T cell repertoires in COVID-19. TCRdb's copy holds only in-frame clones and misses some; the assay was immunoSEQ multiplex PCR. The repertoire holds under 150,000 clones, with approximately 88% as singletons. The sequenced sample consisted of PBMCs or T cells enriched from blood (not recorded which). The receptors derive from a woman aged 25 to 39 with acute COVID-19.

This clone showed up just once. The V call is TRBV18, the J call TRBJ1-1; D perhaps matches TRBD1 (5 bases). CDR1 is KGHSH, CDR2 LQKENI, per germline. This CDR3 has 14 amino acids. V was pared by 0 bases and J by 7 bases, with 12 bases between. The CDR3: CASSPPTRADEAFF. In DNA form, the CDR3 reads TGTGCCAGCTCACCACCTACCAGGGCCGATGAAGCTTTCTTT.

The V and J genes are TRBV7-9 and TRBJ2-5, with a tentative D call TRBD2 (6 bases). CDR1 is SEHNR, CDR2 FQNEAQ, per germline (reference sequence). CDR3 length equals 15 residues. The ends were cut back, 2 bases at V and 5 bases at J, with 15 bases in the middle. CDR3 DNA sequence: TGTGCCAGCAGCTTAAATCTCGGGGGTGGGGAGACCCAGTACTTC. Protein product: CASSLNLGGGETQYF.

The chain joins TRBV7-9 to TRBJ2-3; possible D gene TRBD1, 6 bases. The length of the CDR3 is 15 residues. Trimming took off 5 bases at V and 0 bases at J, with 12 bases between the two ends. Germline values: CDR1 SEHNR, CDR2 FQNEAQ (reference sequence). In nucleotides, the CDR3 is TGTGCCAGCAGCGTAAGGGGGACCAGCACAGATACGCAGTATTTT. Protein sequence: CASSVRGTSTDTQYF. Using reference TRBV7-9 and TRBJ2-3 for the parts outside the CDR3, the full variable domain is DTGVSQNPRHKITKRGQNVTFRCDPISEHNRLYWYRQTLGQGPEFLTYFQNEAQLEKSRLLSDRFSAERPKGSFSTLEIQRTEQGDSAMYLCASSVRGTSTDTQYFGPGTRLTVL.

The J gene is TRBJ1-1, the V gene TRBV3-1 (or the pseudogene TRBV3-2), with D perhaps TRBD1 (5 bases). V lost 1 base, J lost 5 bases, and 20 bases lay in between. Germline assignment: CDR1 LGHDT and CDR2 YNNKEL (reference sequence). The CDR3 extends over 17 amino acids. The CDR3 nucleotides are TGTGCCAGCAGCCAAGTACCCGGGGGAGGTGGGAGGACTGAAGCTTTCTTT. Residues: CASSQVPGGGGRTEAFF.

This rearrangement joins TRBV28 to TRBJ2-7, with TRBD2 identical over 9 bases. Trimming removed 2 bases from V and 1 base from J; junction bases left unmatched: 3. The CDR3 has 15 residues. CDR1 is MDHEN, CDR2 SYDVKM, per germline. The CDR3 region has the DNA TGTGCCAGCAGTTTAGGTGCGGGAGGGTCCTACGAGCAGTACTTC. This codes for CASSLGAGGSYEQYF.

This chain joins TRBV5-4 and TRBJ2-1; 9 bases map to TRBD1. The V and J ends lost 0 bases and 5 bases, in that order; junction bases with no gene match: 12. The germline CDR1 and CDR2 sequences are SGHNT and YYREEE (reference sequence). The CDR3 spans 18 residues. The CDR3 region has the DNA TGTGCCAGCAGCTTGGCCGGGGAGTGGGACAGGGTGAACAATGAGCAGTTCTTC. Its translation: CASSLAGEWDRVNNEQFF.

Only a few counts were recorded for this clone. J is TRBJ1-1 and V is TRBV3-1 (or the pseudogene TRBV3-2); the match to TRBD1 covers 9 bases. The V segment lost 0 bases and the J segment 10 bases; nucleotides outside the gene matches: 9. This CDR3 region has 15 residues. Germline V gene sequence: CDR1 LGHDT, CDR2 YNNKEL (reference sequence). The CDR3 loop is CASSQEGVPGQGAFF. In DNA form, the CDR3 reads TGTGCCAGCAGCCAAGAAGGCGTCCCGGGACAGGGAGCTTTCTTT.

This chain connects TRBV7-2 to TRBJ2-5; TRBD2 aligns across 10 bases. Germline CDR1 SGHTA, CDR2 FQGNSA. Trimming cost V 0 bases and J 5 bases; bases outside gene matches: 3. This CDR3 comprises 15 residues. The DNA for the CDR3 is TGTGCCAGCAGCTTAGCAGCGGGAGGGGGGGAGACCCAGTACTTC. Its translation: CASSLAAGGGETQYF. The whole variable domain, remainder taken from reference TRBV7-2 and TRBJ2-5, is GAGVSQSPSNKVTEKGKDVELRCDPISGHTALYWYRQSLGQGLEFLIYFQGNSAPDKSGLPSDRFSAERTGGSVSTLTIQRTQQEDSAVYLCASSLAAGGGETQYFGPGTRLLVL.

The V gene is TRBV10-3, the J gene TRBJ1-1; tentative D call: TRBD1 (5 bases). CDR3 length: 14 amino acids. CDR1 and CDR2 from the germline V gene are ENHRY and SYGVKD. Trimming shortened V by 2 bases and J by 3 bases, and 10 bases separated the two germline ends. The CDR3 sequence: CAISESRADTEAFF. The CDR3 coding sequence is TGTGCCATCAGTGAGAGCAGGGCGGACACTGAAGCTTTCTTT.